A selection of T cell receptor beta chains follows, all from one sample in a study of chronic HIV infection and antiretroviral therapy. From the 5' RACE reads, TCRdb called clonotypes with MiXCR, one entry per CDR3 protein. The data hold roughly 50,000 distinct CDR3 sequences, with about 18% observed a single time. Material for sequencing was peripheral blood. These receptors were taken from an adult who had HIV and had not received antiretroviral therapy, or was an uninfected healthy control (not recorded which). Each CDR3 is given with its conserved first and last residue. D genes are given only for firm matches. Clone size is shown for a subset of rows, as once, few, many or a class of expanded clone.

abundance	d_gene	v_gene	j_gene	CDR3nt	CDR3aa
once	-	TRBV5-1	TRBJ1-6	TGCGCCAGCAGCCCTGGACGGTCTAATTCACCCCTCCACTTT	CASSPGRSNSPLHF
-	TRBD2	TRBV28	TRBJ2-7	TGTGCCAGCAGTTCCTGGACTAGCTCTGCCTACGAGCAGTACTTC	CASSSWTSSAYEQYF
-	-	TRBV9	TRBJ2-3	TGTGCCAGCAGCGGGAGCGTCACAGATACGCAGTATTTT	CASSGSVTDTQYF
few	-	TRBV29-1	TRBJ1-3	TGCAGCGTTGCACTCCCGGACGGAACCCTCTCTGGAAACACCATATATTTT	CSVALPDGTLSGNTIYF
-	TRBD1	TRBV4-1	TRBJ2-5	TGCGCCAGCAGCCTAAAATCGACAGGGGAAGAGACCCAGTACTTC	CASSLKSTGEETQYF
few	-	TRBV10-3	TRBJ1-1	TGTGCCATCTGCGGCAGGGTCGACACTGAAGCTTTCTTT	CAICGRVDTEAFF
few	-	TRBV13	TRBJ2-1	TGTGCCAGCAGCTTGAAGCGGGCCTCCTACAATGAGCAGTTCTTC	CASSLKRASYNEQFF
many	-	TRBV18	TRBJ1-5	TGTGCCAGCTCACCACTCGGCAGAAATAGCAATCAGCCCCAGCATTTT	CASSPLGRNSNQPQHF
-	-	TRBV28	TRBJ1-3	TGTGCCAGCAGTTTAGGCAGGGCGCTCTCTGGAAACACCATATATTTT	CASSLGRALSGNTIYF
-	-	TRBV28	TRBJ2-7	TGTGCCTTTGGGGGCAGGTCCCACGAGCAGTACTTC	CAFGGRSHEQYF
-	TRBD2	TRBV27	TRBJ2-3	TGTGCCGCGAAAGGTGGCGGGAGGGCCGCAGATACGCAGTATTTT	CAAKGGGRAADTQYF
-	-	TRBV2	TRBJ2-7	TGTGCCAGCAGCAGGGTCTACGAGCAGTACTTC	CASSRVYEQYF
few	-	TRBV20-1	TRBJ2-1	TGCAGTGCTAGAGATCTGTATGAGCAGTTCTTC	CSARDLYEQFF
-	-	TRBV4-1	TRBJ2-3	TGCGCCAGCAGCCAAGCTGGAGAGCGGGGAGGGGGAGATACGCAGTATTTT	CASSQAGERGGGDTQYF
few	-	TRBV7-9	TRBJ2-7	TGTGCCAGCAGCCAACATGCGGGGTTGAGCGAGCAGTACTTC	CASSQHAGLSEQYF
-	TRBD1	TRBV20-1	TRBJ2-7	TGCAGTGTTCGCCGAGGGACAGGGTCATCCGGTCAGTACTTC	CSVRRGTGSSGQYF
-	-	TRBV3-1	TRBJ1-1	TGTGCCAGCAGCCACCAGGGACGGACGAACACTGAAGCTTTCTTT	CASSHQGRTNTEAFF
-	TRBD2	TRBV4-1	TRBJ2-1	TGCGCCAGCAGCCAGGGACTAGCGGGATCCCGTTTTAATGAGCAGTTCTTC	CASSQGLAGSRFNEQFF
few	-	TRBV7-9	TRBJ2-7	TGTGCCAGCAGCTCACCCTCCGGGTACTCCTACGAGCAGTACTTC	CASSSPSGYSYEQYF
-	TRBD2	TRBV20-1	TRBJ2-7	TGCAGTGCTAGCCTCCACGGGACTAGCGGTTCCGAGCAGTACTTC	CSASLHGTSGSEQYF
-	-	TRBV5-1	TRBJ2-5	TGCGCCAGCAGCTTGTCAGGACAGGAGGGGACCCAGTACTTC	CASSLSGQEGTQYF
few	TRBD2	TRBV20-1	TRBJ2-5	TGCAGTGCTAGGGACGAGCGGGAGCGAGAGACCCAGTACTTC	CSARDERERETQYF
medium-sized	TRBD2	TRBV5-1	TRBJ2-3	TGCGCCAGCAGGCCCACTAGCGTCCCCACAGATACGCAGTATTTT	CASRPTSVPTDTQYF
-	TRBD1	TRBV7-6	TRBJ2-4	TGTGCCAGCAGCTTAGGGGGACAGGGAAACATTCAGTACTTC	CASSLGGQGNIQYF
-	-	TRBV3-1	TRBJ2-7	TGTGCCAGCAGCCCCCCGGGGGTACATACCTACGAGCAGTACTTC	CASSPPGVHTYEQYF
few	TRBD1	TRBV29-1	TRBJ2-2	TGCAGCGTTACCGGGACAGGGGTTACCGGGGAGCTGTTTTTT	CSVTGTGVTGELFF
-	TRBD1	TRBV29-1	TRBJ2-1	TGCAGCGTTGAGGGGACAGGGTCCCCGTGGGAGCAGTTCTTC	CSVEGTGSPWEQFF
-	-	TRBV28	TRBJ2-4	TGTGCCAGCCCAACTAGGCTGCGACGGGCCAAAAACATTCAGTACTTC	CASPTRLRRAKNIQYF
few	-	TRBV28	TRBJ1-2	TGTGCCAGCAGATTAATACACGCACCAGTTAACTATGGCTACACCTTC	CASRLIHAPVNYGYTF
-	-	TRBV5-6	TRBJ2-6	TGTGCCAGCAGCTTGGGACTCCCGGAGGCTAACTCTGGGGCCAACGTCCTGACTTTC	CASSLGLPEANSGANVLTF
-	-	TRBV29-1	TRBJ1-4	TGCAGCGTTGGGGCAGCTGCAACTAATGAAAAACTGTTTTTT	CSVGAAATNEKLFF
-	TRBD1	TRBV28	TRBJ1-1	TGTGCCAGCAGTTCCGGGACAGCGAAGAACACTGAAGCTTTCTTT	CASSSGTAKNTEAFF
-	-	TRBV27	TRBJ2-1	TGTGCCAGCAGACCGGGGCCCCCCTACAATGAGCAGTTCTTC	CASRPGPPYNEQFF
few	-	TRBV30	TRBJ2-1	TGTGCCTGGAGTTGGGGACTTTCTTCTTCCAATGAGCAGTTCTTC	CAWSWGLSSSNEQFF
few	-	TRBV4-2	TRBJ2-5	TGTGCCAGCAGCCAAGATGGACGGGAGACCCAGTACTTC	CASSQDGRETQYF
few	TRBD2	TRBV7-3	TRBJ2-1	TGTGCCAGCAGCTTAGTGGGACTAGCGGGAGGGTACAATGAGCAGTTCTTC	CASSLVGLAGGYNEQFF
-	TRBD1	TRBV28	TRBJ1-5	TGTGCCAGCAGTTTACACAGGGGCACCAATCAGCCCCAGCATTTT	CASSLHRGTNQPQHF
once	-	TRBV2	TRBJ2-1	TGTGCCTCAGTGTGGCTATCCAATGAGCAGTTCTTC	CASVWLSNEQFF
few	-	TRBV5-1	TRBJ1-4	TGCGCCAGCAGCTTTATGGGGACGGGCGAAAAACTGTTTTTT	CASSFMGTGEKLFF
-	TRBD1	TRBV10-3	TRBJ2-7	TGTGCCATCAGTGGGGACAGGCGGTACGAGCAGTACTTC	CAISGDRRYEQYF